These 21 T cell receptor beta chains share one sample of origin, sequenced in a study of identical twins. TCRdb fed the 5' RACE reads into MiXCR, producing one record per CDR3 protein. The table has 690,000 or so distinct CDR3 sequences, 5.5% to 6.5% seen once; the top ten hold under 2%. Sequencing used naive T cells sorted from blood. The receptors originated from a man younger than 30 in good health.

There are many counts of this clonotype. This chain connects TRBV20-1 to TRBJ2-3; the D gene is possibly TRBD2 (5 bases). The CDR3 has 15 amino acids. The germline gives CDR1 DFQATT, CDR2 SNEGSKA (reference sequence). V lost 5 bases to trimming and J lost 0 bases, with 15 bases between them. The CDR3 protein is CSALERLASTDTQYF. The CDR3 DNA sequence: TGCAGTGCTCTCGAGCGGTTGGCTAGCACAGATACGCAGTATTTT.

V is TRBV5-1 and J is TRBJ1-1; D ambiguous. V lost 1 base and J lost 7, with 17 bases in between. The CDR3 extends over 15 amino acids. Germline CDR1 SGHRS, CDR2 YFSETQ. CDR3 bases: TGCGCCAGCAGCTTGAGACCCCAAATGGGATATGAAGCTTTCTTT. Translated: CASSLRPQMGYEAFF. Full variable domain (rest looked up from reference TRBV5-1 and TRBJ1-1): KAGVTQTPRYLIKTRGQQVTLSCSPISGHRSVSWYQQTPGQGLQFLFEYFSETQRNKGNFPGRFSGRQFSNSRSEMNVSTLELGDSALYLCASSLRPQMGYEAFFGQGTRLTVV.

This clonotype was seen many times. The V gene is TRBV20-1, the J gene TRBJ2-7; D unresolved. The CDR3 length is 13 residues. Germline V gene sequence: CDR1 DFQATT, CDR2 SNEGSKA (reference sequence). The V and J ends lost 2 bases and 2 bases respectively, with 10 bases between them. CDR3 sequence: CSARWGTPYEQYF. CDR3 sequence (DNA): TGCAGTGCTAGATGGGGTACCCCCTACGAGCAGTACTTC.

The table lists this clonotype with many counts. This sequence joins TRBV10-2 and TRBJ2-1; D might be TRBD1 (6 bases). The CDR3 is made up of 13 amino acids. The V end lost 8 bases, the J end lost 6 bases, and 14 bases lay between the germline ends. Germline V gives CDR1 WSHSY, CDR2 SAAADI. The CDR3 bases are TGCGCCAGCGGGAAGCAGGGGCCCAATGAGCAGTTCTTC. The encoded protein is CASGKQGPNEQFF.

This clonotype was observed many times. The chain employs TRBV7-2 and TRBJ2-3; D is uncertain. CDR3 length: 12 residues. Trimming removed 5 bases from V and 4 bases from J, with 7 bases in between. CDR1 is SGHTA and CDR2 is FQGNSA in the germline V gene. CDR3 sequence (DNA): TGTGCCAGCAGCCGGGCAGCAGATACGCAGTATTTT. This sequence encodes CASSRAADTQYF. The whole variable domain, filled in from reference TRBV7-2 and TRBJ2-3, reads GAGVSQSPSNKVTEKGKDVELRCDPISGHTALYWYRQSLGQGLEFLIYFQGNSAPDKSGLPSDRFSAERTGGSVSTLTIQRTQQEDSAVYLCASSRAADTQYFGPGTRLTVL.

The chain links TRBV11-2 to TRBJ2-2, with 11 bases that match TRBD1. V lost 5 bases, J lost 6 bases, and 8 bases stayed unmatched. CDR3 size: 16 residues. The germline CDR1 and CDR2 sequences are SGHAT and FQNNGV. CDR3 in DNA: TGTGCCAGCAGCGCAAGGGACAGGGGGTTTCCCGGGGAGCTGTTTTTT. This sequence encodes CASSARDRGFPGELFF.

For the CDR3, the DNA is TGTGCCAGCAGCAACGTGCGCCCGGACACCATATATTTT. Amino acids: CASSNVRPDTIYF. The chain joins TRBV7-2 to TRBJ1-3; no definite D call. Per the germline V gene, CDR1 is SGHTA and CDR2 is FQGNSA. The CDR3 loop spans 13 amino acids. V was trimmed by 5 bases and J by 8 bases, leaving 13 bases between them.

Worth noting for this clonotype: A read error may produce the germline difference seen at one junction end. The rearrangement links TRBV6-5 to TRBJ2-3; D is possibly TRBD2 (6 bases). CDR1 is MNHEY and CDR2 is SVGAGI in the germline V gene. The CDR3 is made up of 12 amino acids. CDR3 sequence: CTSSYMGGFAYF. In DNA form, the CDR3 reads TGTACCAGCAGTTACATGGGGGGTTTCGCCTATTTT.

This clonotype was found a few times. CDR3 DNA sequence: TGTGCCAGCAGTGAAAGCCGCTCCTATAATTCACCCCTCCACTTT. This codes for CASSESRSYNSPLHF. The chain uses TRBV2 and TRBJ1-6, with D unresolved. Germline V CDR1 and CDR2: SNHLY, FYNNEI. The V end was cut by 2 bases, the J end by 0 bases, with 5 bases between. The CDR3 is 15 residues long.

In its sample, this clonotype was seen many times. The chain is built from TRBV28 and TRBJ1-5; TRBD1 agrees at 9 bases. Germline V gives CDR1 MDHEN, CDR2 SYDVKM. The CDR3 sequence is 15 residues long. The ends lost 7 bases at V and 7 bases at J; junction bases unmatched: 11. The CDR3 region is CASTTGQGRRQPQHF. The DNA of the CDR3 is TGTGCCAGCACTACCGGACAGGGGAGGCGACAGCCCCAGCATTTT.

The V call is TRBV20-1, the J call TRBJ2-1; TRBD1 agrees at 7 bases. Germline CDR1 is DFQATT and CDR2 is SNEGSKA (reference sequence). J lost 8 bases, V lost 1 base, and 11 bases had no gene match. The CDR3 contains 15 residues. The CDR3: CSARAGDRASDEQFF. The CDR3, as DNA: TGCAGTGCTAGAGCCGGAGACAGGGCGTCGGATGAGCAGTTCTTC.

This clonotype was counted a few times. The J gene is TRBJ2-5, the V gene TRBV27; 8 bases match TRBD1. The CDR3 runs to 15 residues. V lost 6 bases to trimming and J lost 2 bases; unmatched junction nucleotides: 8. The germline V gene has CDR1 MNHEY and CDR2 SMNVEV (reference sequence). The CDR3 region is CASSPDRANQETQYF. CDR3 DNA sequence: TGTGCCAGCAGCCCGGACAGGGCTAATCAAGAGACCCAGTACTTC.

This clonotype was recorded at least ten times. The chain carries TRBV10-3 and TRBJ2-1, with D uncertain. Germline loops: CDR1 ENHRY, CDR2 SYGVKD. The CDR3 is 12 amino acids. Trimming removed 6 bases from V and 10 bases from J, with 13 bases in between. CDR3 sequence: CAIRDVAWEQFF. CDR3 nucleotides: TGTGCCATCAGGGATGTTGCGTGGGAGCAGTTCTTC.

This clonotype was found many times. This chain joins TRBV7-9 and TRBJ1-2; possibly TRBD1 for D (5 bases). Germline loops: CDR1 SEHNR, CDR2 FQNEAQ (reference sequence). V lost 6 bases and J 4 bases, leaving 12 bases between the germline ends. The CDR3 extends over 13 amino acids. CDR3 in amino acids: CASSPGTVYGYTF. CDR3 coding DNA: TGTGCCAGCAGTCCCGGGACGGTCTATGGCTACACCTTC.

This clonotype appeared many times. The CDR3 DNA reads as TGTGCCAGCAGGATAGCGGGAGGGAGCACAGATACGCAGTATTTT. Translation: CASRIAGGSTDTQYF. The rearrangement links TRBV12-3 or TRBV12-4 to TRBJ2-3; 11 nucleotides align to TRBD2. The CDR3 runs 15 residues. V trimming: 6 bases; J trimming: 0 bases; junction bases outside the gene matches: 2.

The chain is built from TRBV5-1 and TRBJ1-4; D ambiguous. Germline V CDR1 and CDR2: SGHRS, YFSETQ. V lost 4 bases and J 0 bases, leaving 7 bases between the germline ends. This CDR3 has 14 amino acids. The CDR3 protein is CASSPVPTNEKLFF. In nucleotides, the CDR3 is TGCGCCAGCAGCCCTGTCCCAACTAATGAAAAACTGTTTTTT.

The genes are TRBV7-6 and TRBJ2-1, with 12 bases identical to TRBD2. This CDR3 is built from 18 residues. V was pared by 1 base and J by 5 bases, with 9 bases of the junction left unmatched. CDR1 and CDR2 from the germline V gene are SGHVS and FNYEAQ. CDR3 loop: CASSLGTSGIFKHNEQFF. In nucleotides, the CDR3 is TGTGCCAGCAGCTTAGGGACTAGCGGGATCTTTAAGCACAATGAGCAGTTCTTC.

The rearrangement links TRBV9 to TRBJ2-3, with 8 nucleotides matching TRBD2. The J segment lost 3 bases and the V segment lost 4 bases, leaving 10 bases of the junction unmatched. The length of the CDR3 is 16 residues. Germline V gives CDR1 SGDLS, CDR2 YYNGEE. This CDR3 is CASSPGEAGGTDTQYF. CDR3 sequence (DNA): TGTGCCAGCAGCCCCGGAGAGGCGGGAGGAACAGATACGCAGTATTTT.

V usage is TRBV7-6 and J usage is TRBJ1-2, with 7 bases identical to TRBD1. CDR1 SGHVS and CDR2 FNYEAQ come from the germline V gene. Unmatched junction bases numbered 4, after V lost 3 bases and J lost 6 bases. The CDR3 spans 13 residues. The CDR3 reads CASSFTQGNGYTF. DNA for the CDR3: TGTGCCAGCAGCTTCACACAGGGGAATGGCTACACCTTC.

This clonotype was counted at least ten times. The J gene is TRBJ2-1, the V gene TRBV29-1, with D perhaps TRBD2 (6 bases). Germline values: CDR1 SQVTM, CDR2 ANQGSEA. This CDR3 has 15 residues. V was shortened by 4 bases and J by 0 bases, with 13 bases between the two germline ends. CDR3 DNA sequence: TGCAGCGTTGTCGGGAGCGGTGGCTCCTACAATGAGCAGTTCTTC. Translated, it gives CSVVGSGGSYNEQFF.

This clonotype appeared many times. The chain links TRBV10-3 to TRBJ2-5; either TRBD1 or TRBD2 may fit D (5 bases each). Between the trimmed V and J ends, which lost 6 bases and 0 bases, there was a span of 5 bases. Per germline, CDR1 ENHRY and CDR2 SYGVKD. The CDR3 runs 12 residues. The CDR3 loop reads CAIRGHQETQYF. In DNA form, the CDR3 reads TGTGCCATCAGGGGACACCAAGAGACCCAGTACTTC.